This T cell receptor (beta chain) is drawn from a study of response to subunit inactivated influenza vaccine. Whole-study findings and limits: Every seasonal influenza vaccination brings in few new T cells, the authors suggested.

The CDR3 spans 12 residues. CDR1 and CDR2 from the germline V gene are SGHTA and FQGNSA. Trimming pared 11 bases from V and 0 bases from J, leaving 10 bases between. One entry per CDR3 protein results from TCRdb running MiXCR on the RT-PCR reads. The repertoire holds about 800,000 distinct CDR3 sequences, with over 20% as singletons. Concerning this clonotype: The antigen is not known.

J is TRBJ1-2 and V is TRBV7-2, with D possibly matching TRBD1 (6 bases). The sequence was obtained from a man aged 45-60 years who received an inactivated influenza vaccine. The sample here was PBMCs from blood, taken less than 6 days after vaccination. This CDR3 reads CAGGTANYGYTF. CDR3 bases: TGTGCCGGGGGCACAGCTAACTATGGCTACACCTTC.